Below, 25 T cell receptor beta chains from the same sample are listed, as sequenced in a study of T-cell memory formation after mild COVID-19. TCRdb used MiXCR to reprocess the 5' RACE reads, holding one entry per CDR3 protein. Of about 82,000 distinct CDR3 sequences in the sample, 9.5% to 15% were seen once. Material for sequencing was PBMCs or a T cell subset sorted from them (not recorded which). These receptor sequences come from a man younger than 35 who had mild COVID-19 (a few samples of this study predate the infection). Cell type and time point are not known.

This chain joins TRBV12-3 or TRBV12-4 and TRBJ1-1, with unresolved D. The CDR3 is 12 amino acids. V was clipped by 3 bases and J by 8 bases, with 10 bases between them. Written as DNA, the CDR3 is TGTGCCAGCAGTTTTGGGAGGTGGGAAGCTTTCTTT. This gives the protein CASSFGRWEAFF.

The rearrangement links TRBV7-3 to TRBJ2-1, with D unclear. CDR1 and CDR2 from the germline V gene are SGHTA and FQGTGA. This CDR3 comprises 13 residues. V was clipped by 5 bases and J by 4 bases, with 9 bases between them. CDR3 DNA sequence: TGTGCCAGCAGCCAAGGGTCTTACAATGAGCAGTTCTTC. It encodes CASSQGSYNEQFF.

The V and J genes are TRBV7-8 and TRBJ2-3, with D possibly matching TRBD2 (5 bases). V was cut by 8 bases and J by 0 bases, with 15 bases left in between. CDR3 length: 15 residues. The germline CDR1 and CDR2 sequences are SGHVS and FQNEAQ. The DNA for the CDR3 is TGTGCCAGCGGCGATTTCGGGGTTAGCACAGATACGCAGTATTTT. As protein: CASGDFGVSTDTQYF.

This clonotype was detected only a few times. This sequence joins TRBV14 and TRBJ1-1; D call uncertain. The CDR3 extends over 12 amino acids. Germline V gives CDR1 SGHDN, CDR2 FVKESK. With 0 bases removed from V and 7 bases from J, the gap between germline ends came to 6 bases. The CDR3 DNA reads as TGTGCCAGCAGCCAAGAGCGTTTTGAAGCTTTCTTT. This encodes CASSQERFEAFF. The variable domain in full, completed from reference TRBV14 and TRBJ1-1, reads EAGVTQFPSHSVIEKGQTVTLRCDPISGHDNLYWYRRVMGKEIKFLLHFVKESKQDESGMPNNRFLAERTGGTYSTLKVQPAELEDSGVYFCASSQERFEAFFGQGTRLTVV.

The V and J genes are TRBV29-1 and TRBJ1-1, with TRBD1 as a possible D gene (6 bases). Per germline, CDR1 SQVTM and CDR2 ANQGSEA. The V and J ends lost 7 bases and 5 bases respectively, with 20 bases between them. The CDR3 covers 14 residues. The CDR3 is CSARLGGLHTEAFF. The CDR3 DNA is TGCAGCGCCCGACTTGGGGGGCTTCATACTGAAGCTTTCTTT.

This clonotype appeared a single time. The chain combines TRBV7-6 with TRBJ2-3; D gene unclear. V was trimmed by 4 bases and J by 6 bases, leaving 14 bases between them. Germline V CDR1 and CDR2: SGHVS, FNYEAQ. The CDR3 loop spans 14 amino acids. The CDR3 region is CASSSPPSADTQYF. CDR3 DNA: TGTGCCAGCAGCTCCCCCCCCAGCGCCGATACGCAGTATTTT. Complete variable domain (other parts from reference TRBV7-6 and TRBJ2-3): GAGVSQSPRYKVTKRGQDVALRCDPISGHVSLYWYRQALGQGPEFLTYFNYEAQQDKSGLPNDRFSAERPEGSISTLTIQRTEQRDSAMYRCASSSPPSADTQYFGPGTRLTVL.

This clonotype has more than one count but fewer than ten. This chain links TRBV20-1 with TRBJ2-1; D might be TRBD1 or TRBD2, each matching 6 bases. This CDR3 comprises 14 residues. V was pared by 4 bases and J by 12 bases, with 22 bases between. Germline lookup yields CDR1 DFQATT and CDR2 SNEGSKA (reference sequence). This chain's CDR3 is CSAISGSEGVWQFF. CDR3 DNA sequence: TGCAGTGCTATCAGCGGGTCGGAGGGGGTCTGGCAGTTCTTC.

V usage is TRBV5-6 and J usage is TRBJ2-1; D gene uncertain. CDR3 length equals 13 residues. Trimming stripped 4 bases from V and 3 bases from J, with 8 bases between. CDR1 SGHDT and CDR2 YYEEEE come from the germline V gene. The CDR3 here is CASSGEVYNEQFF. In DNA form, the CDR3 reads TGTGCCAGCAGCGGCGAGGTCTACAATGAGCAGTTCTTC. Drawing the rest from reference TRBV5-6 and TRBJ2-1, the complete variable domain is DAGVTQSPTHLIKTRGQQVTLRCSPKSGHDTVSWYQQALGQGPQFIFQYYEEEERQRGNFPDRFSGHQFPNYSSELNVNALLLGDSALYLCASSGEVYNEQFFGPGTRLTVL.

In its sample, this clonotype was seen many times. The rearrangement links TRBV5-1 to TRBJ2-7; 7 bases fit TRBD1. The germline CDR1 and CDR2 sequences are SGHRS and YFSETQ. This CDR3 region has 14 residues. Losses at the gene ends were 0 bases for V and 3 bases for J; bases not matched to a gene: 3. The CDR3 sequence is CASSLGTGNYEQYF. DNA for the CDR3: TGCGCCAGCAGCTTGGGGACAGGAAACTACGAGCAGTACTTC.

This clonotype was seen a few times. The V gene is TRBV18, the J gene TRBJ1-5; the match to TRBD1 covers 11 bases. V lost 5 bases and J lost 5; bases outside the gene matches: 2. Germline V gene lookup returns CDR1 KGHSH and CDR2 LQKENI. The CDR3 consists of 14 residues. The CDR3 loop is CASSAGQGDQPQHF. The CDR3 bases are TGTGCCAGCTCAGCGGGACAGGGGGATCAGCCCCAGCATTTT.

This clonotype was counted between two and nine times. CDR3 DNA: TGCAGTGCTTTTAGACTAGCGGGGCAAGAGACCCAGTACTTC. Its protein product is CSAFRLAGQETQYF. The J gene is TRBJ2-5, the V gene TRBV20-1, with 11 bases aligning to TRBD2. The CDR3 sequence is 14 residues long. CDR1 and CDR2 from the germline V gene are DFQATT and SNEGSKA (reference sequence). The V and J ends lost 5 bases and 2 bases, in that order; junction bases with no gene match: 4.

The V call is TRBV2, the J call TRBJ2-2, with D perhaps being TRBD1 or TRBD2 (6 bases each). The CDR3 totals 15 residues. V lost 4 bases to trimming and J lost 9 bases, with 18 bases between them. Germline CDR1 and CDR2: SNHLY and FYNNEI. DNA of the CDR3: TGTGCCAGCAGTGTATCGGGGGCGGTGGCCCGGGAGCTGTTTTTT. Translating it yields CASSVSGAVARELFF.

This clonotype was found many times. The gene calls are TRBV7-6 and TRBJ2-1; 11 nucleotides match TRBD2. CDR1 and CDR2 (germline): SGHVS, FNYEAQ. The CDR3 spans 18 residues. With V trimmed by 0 bases and J by 8 bases, 12 bases remained unmatched. CDR3 loop: CASSLAGVAGGPWYEQFF. CDR3 in DNA: TGTGCCAGCAGCTTAGCGGGAGTAGCGGGGGGGCCTTGGTATGAGCAGTTCTTC.

The chain uses TRBV7-8 and TRBJ1-2; D is undetermined. V lost 3 bases, J lost 6 bases, and 11 bases lay in between. The CDR3 is 13 residues long. Germline loops: CDR1 SGHVS, CDR2 FQNEAQ. The CDR3: CASSFLGQHGYTF. The CDR3 coding sequence is TGTGCCAGCAGCTTTCTCGGCCAGCATGGCTACACCTTC.

This clonotype was detected ten times or more. The chain recombines TRBV4-3 with TRBJ2-7; tentative D call: TRBD2 (5 bases). Germline V gives CDR1 LGHNA, CDR2 YSLEER. This CDR3 has 16 amino acids. V was cut by 3 bases and J by 3 bases, with 18 bases left in between. CDR3 coding DNA: TGCGCCAGCAGCCAGGAGGACCGACGGAAACTCTACGAGCAGTACTTC. This encodes CASSQEDRRKLYEQYF.

The rearrangement uses TRBV7-9 and TRBJ2-7; 10 positions match TRBD2. The trim removed 6 bases at V and 6 bases at J, leaving 11 bases unmatched. Per the germline V gene, CDR1 is SEHNR and CDR2 is FQNEAQ (reference sequence). The CDR3 is made up of 15 amino acids. The CDR3 DNA sequence: TGTGCCAGCAGTGGGACTAGCGTTTACGAGGCCGAGCAGTACTTC. This encodes CASSGTSVYEAEQYF.

This clonotype showed up many times. The chain uses TRBV5-1 and TRBJ2-5; D perhaps matches TRBD2 (5 bases). Trimming shortened V by 0 bases and J by 3 bases, and 6 bases separated the two germline ends. Germline values: CDR1 SGHRS, CDR2 YFSETQ. This CDR3 has 13 amino acids. The CDR3 spells CASSLGRKETQYF. Written as DNA, the CDR3 is TGCGCCAGCAGCTTGGGGAGGAAAGAGACCCAGTACTTC.

This clonotype was detected only a few times. The chain recombines TRBV6-5 with TRBJ2-7; 7 nucleotides agree with TRBD1. The CDR3 covers 14 residues. In germline, CDR1 is MNHEY, CDR2 SVGAGI. Trimming at V came to 4 bases and at J to 2 bases, leaving 5 bases not matched to a gene. Written as DNA, the CDR3 is TGTGCCAGCAGTTCGGACAGGTTCGCCTACGAGCAGTACGTC. Translated: CASSSDRFAYEQYV.

The J gene is TRBJ2-1, the V gene TRBV7-3; D remains unclear. CDR3 length: 14 amino acids. Trimming left V 4 bases short and J 15 bases short, with 22 bases between. Germline CDR1 is SGHTA and CDR2 is FQGTGA. Written as DNA, the CDR3 is TGTGCCAGCAGCTCAAAAGTGGAGTCGCGTCTCCGGTTCTTC. Translating it yields CASSSKVESRLRFF.

This rearrangement joins TRBV3-1 to TRBJ2-1; D gene unclear. Germline CDR1 is LGHDT and CDR2 is YNNKEL (reference sequence). The CDR3 extends over 15 amino acids. V was clipped by 4 bases and J by 2 bases, with 12 bases between them. The CDR3 DNA follows: TGTGCCAGCAGCCCCCACAATGGGGCCTACAATGAGCAGTTCTTC. Its translation is CASSPHNGAYNEQFF.

This clonotype turned up a few times. The chain has TRBV6-5 and TRBJ1-2; a possible D gene is TRBD1 (5 bases). From germline, CDR1 is MNHEY and CDR2 SVGAGI. Trimming pared 6 bases from V and 4 bases from J, leaving 12 bases between. The CDR3 loop spans 13 amino acids. The CDR3 here is CASSDMGPYGYTF. Written as DNA, the CDR3 is TGTGCCAGCAGCGACATGGGGCCCTATGGCTACACCTTC.

This clonotype was counted a few times. This chain joins TRBV5-1 and TRBJ1-4; TRBD1 matches 8 bases. CDR1 is SGHRS, CDR2 YFSETQ, per germline. Trimming at V came to 4 bases and at J to 9 bases, leaving 11 bases not matched to a gene. The CDR3 length is 15 residues. As DNA, the CDR3 is TGCGCCAGCAGCCTCACAGGGGGAATAATGAAAAAACTGTTTTTT. Amino acids: CASSLTGGIMKKLFF.

The V call is TRBV6-2 or TRBV6-3, the J call TRBJ2-3, with 7 bases identical to TRBD1. Germline CDR1 and CDR2: MNHEY and SVGEGT. The CDR3 sequence is 17 residues long. Unmatched junction bases numbered 11, after V lost 2 bases and J lost 3 bases. In DNA, the CDR3 is TGTGCCAGCAGTTACACGCTACCCGGGACAGCGACAGATACGCAGTATTTT. Protein: CASSYTLPGTATDTQYF.

V gene TRBV29-1 combines with J gene TRBJ2-2; D not resolved. V lost 5 bases and J 0 bases, leaving 7 bases between the germline ends. CDR1 SQVTM and CDR2 ANQGSEA come from the germline V gene. The CDR3 is 13 amino acids. CDR3 sequence (DNA): TGCAGCGTTTTCTACGCGAACACCGGGGAGCTGTTTTTT. Translation: CSVFYANTGELFF.

Many counts were recorded for this clonotype. This rearrangement joins TRBV28 to TRBJ2-3; D call uncertain. Germline lookup yields CDR1 MDHEN and CDR2 SYDVKM. The germline V and J ends were trimmed by 6 bases and 3 bases, with 10 bases remaining between them. CDR3 length: 13 residues. The CDR3 DNA sequence: TGTGCCAGCAGCCCCTCGACGACAGATACGCAGTATTTT. It is translated as CASSPSTTDTQYF. The variable domain in full, completed from reference TRBV28 and TRBJ2-3, reads DVKVTQSSRYLVKRTGEKVFLECVQDMDHENMFWYRQDPGLGLRLIYFSYDVKMKEKGDIPEGYSVSREKKERFSLILESASTNQTSMYLCASSPSTTDTQYFGPGTRLTVL.